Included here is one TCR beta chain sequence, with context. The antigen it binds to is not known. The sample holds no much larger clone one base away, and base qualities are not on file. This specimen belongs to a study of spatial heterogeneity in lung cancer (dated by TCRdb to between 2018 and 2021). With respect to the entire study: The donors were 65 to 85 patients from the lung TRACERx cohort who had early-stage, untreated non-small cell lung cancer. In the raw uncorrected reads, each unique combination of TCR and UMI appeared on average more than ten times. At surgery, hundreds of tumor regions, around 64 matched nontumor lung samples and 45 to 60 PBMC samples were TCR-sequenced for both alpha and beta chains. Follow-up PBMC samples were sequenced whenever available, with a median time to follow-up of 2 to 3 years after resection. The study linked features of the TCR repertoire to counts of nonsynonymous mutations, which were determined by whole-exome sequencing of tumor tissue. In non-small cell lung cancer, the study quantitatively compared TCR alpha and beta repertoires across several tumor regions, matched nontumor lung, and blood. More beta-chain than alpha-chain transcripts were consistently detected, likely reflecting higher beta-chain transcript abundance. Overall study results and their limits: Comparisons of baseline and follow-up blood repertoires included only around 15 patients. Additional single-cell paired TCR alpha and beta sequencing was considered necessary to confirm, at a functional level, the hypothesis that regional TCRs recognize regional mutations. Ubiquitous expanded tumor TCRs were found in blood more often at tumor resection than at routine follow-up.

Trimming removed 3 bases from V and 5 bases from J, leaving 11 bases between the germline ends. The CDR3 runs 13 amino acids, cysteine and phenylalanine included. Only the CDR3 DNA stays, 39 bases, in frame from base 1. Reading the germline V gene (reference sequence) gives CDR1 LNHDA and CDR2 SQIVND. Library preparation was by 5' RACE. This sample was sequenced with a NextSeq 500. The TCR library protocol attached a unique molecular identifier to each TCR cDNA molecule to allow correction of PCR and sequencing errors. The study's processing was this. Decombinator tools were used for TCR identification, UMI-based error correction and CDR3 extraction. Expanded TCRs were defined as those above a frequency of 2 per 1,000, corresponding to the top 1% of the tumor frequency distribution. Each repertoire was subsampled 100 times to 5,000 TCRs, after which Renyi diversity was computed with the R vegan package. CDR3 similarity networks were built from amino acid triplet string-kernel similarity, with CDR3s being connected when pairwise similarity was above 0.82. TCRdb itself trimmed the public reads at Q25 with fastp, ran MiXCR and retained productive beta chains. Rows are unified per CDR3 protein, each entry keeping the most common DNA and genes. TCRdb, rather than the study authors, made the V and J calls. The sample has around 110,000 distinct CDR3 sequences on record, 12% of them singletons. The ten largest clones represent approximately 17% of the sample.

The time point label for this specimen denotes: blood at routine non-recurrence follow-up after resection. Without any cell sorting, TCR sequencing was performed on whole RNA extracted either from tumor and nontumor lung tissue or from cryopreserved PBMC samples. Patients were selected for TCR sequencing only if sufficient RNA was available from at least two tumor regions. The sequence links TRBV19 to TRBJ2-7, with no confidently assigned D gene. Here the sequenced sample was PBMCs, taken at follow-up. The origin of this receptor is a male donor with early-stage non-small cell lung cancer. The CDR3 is CASSMSSGDEQYF. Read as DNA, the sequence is TGTGCCAGTAGTATGAGTTCCGGCGACGAGCAGTACTTC.